The T cell receptor (beta chain) described here comes from a study of shared clonotypes between healthy human individuals. V was pared by 3 bases and J by 3 bases, with 9 bases between. The CDR3 spans 13 residues. Germline assignment: CDR1 MNHNS and CDR2 SASEGT. Data came from immunoSEQ multiplex PCR; TCRdb stores just in-frame clones and leaves some out. The data contain roughly 1 million clones, roughly 80% of them singletons. The chain employs TRBV6-1 and TRBJ2-7; D assignment may be TRBD1 or TRBD2 (6 bases each). Sequenced material: memory CD4+ T cells sorted from blood. Subset given: CD45RA-negative fraction. This clonotype was sampled from a man aged 18 to 29 in good health. The CDR3 DNA sequence: TGTGCCAGCAGTGATGAGGGGGGCTACGAGCAGTACTTC. This codes for CASSDEGGYEQYF.